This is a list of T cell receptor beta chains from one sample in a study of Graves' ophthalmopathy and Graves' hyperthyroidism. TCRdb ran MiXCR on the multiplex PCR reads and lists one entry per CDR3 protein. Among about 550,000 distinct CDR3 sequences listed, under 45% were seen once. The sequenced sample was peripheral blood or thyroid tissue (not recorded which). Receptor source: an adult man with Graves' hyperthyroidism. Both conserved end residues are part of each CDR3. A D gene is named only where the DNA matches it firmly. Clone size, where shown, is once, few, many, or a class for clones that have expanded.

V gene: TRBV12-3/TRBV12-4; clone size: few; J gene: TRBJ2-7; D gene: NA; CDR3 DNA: TGTGCCAGCAGTTTAGCGCTGGGAATCGGTTCCGAGCAGTACTTC; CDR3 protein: CASSLALGIGSEQYF
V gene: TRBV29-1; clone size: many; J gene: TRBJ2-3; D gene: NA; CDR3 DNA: TGCGTAGGGGCAACAGATACGCAGTATTTT; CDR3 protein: CVGATDTQYF
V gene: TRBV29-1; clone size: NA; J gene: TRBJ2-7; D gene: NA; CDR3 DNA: TGCAGCGTTGACGATGGAGGCGAGCAGTACTTC; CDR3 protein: CSVDDGGEQYF
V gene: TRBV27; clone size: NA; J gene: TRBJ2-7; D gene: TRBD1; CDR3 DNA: TGTGCAGCCGGGACAGGGCCCTACGAGCAGTACTTC; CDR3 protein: CAAGTGPYEQYF
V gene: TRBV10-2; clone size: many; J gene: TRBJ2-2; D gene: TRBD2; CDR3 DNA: TGCGCCAGCAGTGCTAGCGGGAGTTGGACCGGGGAGCTGTTTTTT; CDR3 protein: CASSASGSWTGELFF
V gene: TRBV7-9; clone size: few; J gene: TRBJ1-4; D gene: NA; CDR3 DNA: TGTGCCAGCAGCCCAATTCGGGCAGCGTCAACTAATGAAAAACTGTTTTTT; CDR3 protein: CASSPIRAASTNEKLFF
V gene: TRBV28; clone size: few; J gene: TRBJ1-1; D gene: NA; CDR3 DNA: TGTGCCAGCGCAAACCTGGGGCAAAGGGCTGAAGCTTTCTTT; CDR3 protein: CASANLGQRAEAFF
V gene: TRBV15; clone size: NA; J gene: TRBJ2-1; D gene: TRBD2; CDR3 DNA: TGTGCCACCAGCAGTAGGACTAGCGGGTACAATGAGCAGTTCTTC; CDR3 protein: CATSSRTSGYNEQFF
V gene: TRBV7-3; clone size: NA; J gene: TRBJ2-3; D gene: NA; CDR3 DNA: TGTGCCAGCAGCTTAACGGGCCCTGGACCAGATACGCAGTATTTT; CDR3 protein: CASSLTGPGPDTQYF
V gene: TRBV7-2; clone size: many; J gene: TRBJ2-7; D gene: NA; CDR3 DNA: TGTGCCAGCAGTTCTCTAGCGATCTCCTACGAGCAGTACTTC; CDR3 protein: CASSSLAISYEQYF
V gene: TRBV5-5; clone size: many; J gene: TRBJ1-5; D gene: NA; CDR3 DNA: TGTGCCAGCAGCCGCGACAGTCACAATCAGCCCCAGCATTTT; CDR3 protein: CASSRDSHNQPQHF
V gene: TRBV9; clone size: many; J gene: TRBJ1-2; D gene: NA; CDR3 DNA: TGTGCCAGCAGCGTAGAGAGGGACACGTCTAACTATGGCTACACCTTC; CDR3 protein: CASSVERDTSNYGYTF
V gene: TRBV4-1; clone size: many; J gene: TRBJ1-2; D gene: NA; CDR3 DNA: TGCGCCAGCAGCCAAGCGGACGGCCTCTATGGCTACACCTTC; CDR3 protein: CASSQADGLYGYTF
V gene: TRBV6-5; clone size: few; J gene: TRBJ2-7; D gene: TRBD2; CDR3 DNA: TGTGCCAGCAGGACTAGCGGGGGGAAAATAAGCTCCTACGAGCAGTACTTC; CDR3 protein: CASRTSGGKISSYEQYF
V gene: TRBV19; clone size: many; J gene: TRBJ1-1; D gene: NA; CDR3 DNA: TGTGCCAGTAGACGAGGGGAAAATTGGGCTTTCTTT; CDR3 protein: CASRRGENWAFF
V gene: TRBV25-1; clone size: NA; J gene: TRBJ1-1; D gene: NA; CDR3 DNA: TGTGCCAGCGTTGACTCAGGGCCCTCGAACACTGAAGCTTTCTTT; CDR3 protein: CASVDSGPSNTEAFF
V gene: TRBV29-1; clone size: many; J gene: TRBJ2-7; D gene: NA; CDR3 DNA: TGCAGCGTTGGCATACACGAGCAGTACTTC; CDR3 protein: CSVGIHEQYF
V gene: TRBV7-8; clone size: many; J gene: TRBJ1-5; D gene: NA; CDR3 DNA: TGTGCCAGCAGCTTACTTTCCCATCAGCCCCAGCATTTT; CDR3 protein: CASSLLSHQPQHF
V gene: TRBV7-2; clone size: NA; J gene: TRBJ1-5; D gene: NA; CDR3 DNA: TGTGCCAGCAGCTTAGATCCCGGTCAGCCCCAGCATTTT; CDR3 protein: CASSLDPGQPQHF
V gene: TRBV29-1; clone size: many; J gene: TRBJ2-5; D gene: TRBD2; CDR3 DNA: TGCAGCGTTCTAGCGGGAGCAAGGGAGACCCAGTACTTC; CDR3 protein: CSVLAGARETQYF
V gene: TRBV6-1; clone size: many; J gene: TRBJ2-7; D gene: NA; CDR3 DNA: TGTGCCAGCAGTGAACCGGGTACAGGGATCTACGAGCAGTACTTC; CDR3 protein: CASSEPGTGIYEQYF
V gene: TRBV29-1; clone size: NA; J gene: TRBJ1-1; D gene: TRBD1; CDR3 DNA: TGCAGCGTAGACCCTCGAGGACAGGGAAGCACTGAAGCTTTCTTT; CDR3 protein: CSVDPRGQGSTEAFF
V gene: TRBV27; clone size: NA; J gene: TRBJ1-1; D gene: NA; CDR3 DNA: TGTGCCAGCAGTGGCGACAGGTTCAACGCTTTCTTT; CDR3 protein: CASSGDRFNAFF
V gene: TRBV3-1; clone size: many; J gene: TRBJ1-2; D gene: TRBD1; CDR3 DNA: TGTGCCAGCAGCCAAGGATCGGCAGGGGGTACTGGCTACACCTTC; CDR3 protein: CASSQGSAGGTGYTF
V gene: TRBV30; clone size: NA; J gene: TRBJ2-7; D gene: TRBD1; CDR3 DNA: TGTGCCTGGAACAGGGGCTCCTACGAGCAGTACTTC; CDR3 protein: CAWNRGSYEQYF
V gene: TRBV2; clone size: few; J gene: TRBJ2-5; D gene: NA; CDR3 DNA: TGTGCCAGCCAACTTTGGGAGACCCAGTACTTC; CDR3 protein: CASQLWETQYF
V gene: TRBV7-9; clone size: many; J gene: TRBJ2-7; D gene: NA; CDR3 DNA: TGTGCCAGCAGCTTAGGAGGGGGGCTGTACGAGCAGTACTTC; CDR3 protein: CASSLGGGLYEQYF
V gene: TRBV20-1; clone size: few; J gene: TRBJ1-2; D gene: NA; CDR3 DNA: TGCAGTGGCCAGCCACTAACTAACTATGGCTACACCTTC; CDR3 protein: CSGQPLTNYGYTF